These 12 T cell receptor beta chains originate from one sample sequenced in a study of breast tumors, draining lymph nodes, adjacent tissues. The lymph nodes were axillary draining lymph nodes from breast cancer patients. TCRdb re-called the multiplex PCR reads with MiXCR, one entry per CDR3 protein. The sample lists fewer than 200,000 distinct CDR3 sequences, roughly 30% seen once, with roughly 4.5% in the top ten. Sequenced material: axillary lymph node tissue. The receptors come from a female donor with breast cancer. Some clones in this sample may be carry-over from other donors' samples.

This clonotype was seen at least ten times. The chain uses TRBV19 and TRBJ1-3; a weak D match, TRBD1 (5 bases). V shed 6 bases and J shed 5 bases, with 5 bases lying between them. In germline, CDR1 is LNHDA, CDR2 SQIVND (reference sequence). The CDR3 has 11 residues. Here the CDR3 reads CASRDRNTIYF. DNA of the CDR3: TGTGCCAGTAGGGACAGAAACACCATATATTTT. The whole variable domain, remainder taken from reference TRBV19 and TRBJ1-3, is DGGITQSPKYLFRKEGQNVTLSCEQNLNHDAMYWYRQDPGQGLRLIYYSQIVNDFQKGDIAEGYSVSREKKESFPLTVTSAQKNPTAFYLCASRDRNTIYFGEGSWLTVV.

This clonotype was counted at least ten times. The chain recombines TRBV4-1 with TRBJ2-7; possibly TRBD1 or TRBD2 for D (5 bases each). From germline, CDR1 is MGHRA and CDR2 YSYEKL. V was trimmed by 1 base and J by 3 bases, leaving 10 bases between them. The CDR3 loop spans 14 amino acids. CDR3 region: CASSQAGAGYEQYF. The CDR3 DNA reads as TGCGCCAGCAGCCAAGCCGGGGCGGGCTACGAGCAGTACTTC.

This clonotype was detected ten times or more. The V call is TRBV25-1, the J call TRBJ2-3, with 9 bases fitting TRBD2. The germline gives CDR1 MGHDK, CDR2 SYGVNS. J gave up 1 base and V 2 bases, and 4 bases lay outside the gene matches. This CDR3 contains 16 residues. CDR3 protein: CASSEGVAGGTDTQYF. The DNA of the CDR3 is TGTGCCAGCAGTGAAGGTGTAGCGGGGGGCACAGATACGCAGTATTTT.

This clonotype was detected ten times or more. The chain couples TRBV5-6 to TRBJ2-2; either TRBD1 or TRBD2 may supply D (5 bases each). The CDR3 has 16 amino acids. Germline V lookup: CDR1 SGHDT, CDR2 YYEEEE. V gave up 6 bases and J gave up 0 bases, with 15 bases separating them. The CDR3 coding sequence is TGTGCCAGCAATGGGGGAGAGCGCACGAACACCGGGGAGCTGTTTTTT. Protein product: CASNGGERTNTGELFF.

This clonotype was counted many times. Here the CDR3 DNA reads TGTGCCAGCAGGGGGGTGGTGGGGAGGAACGAGCAGTACTTC. The encoded protein is CASRGVVGRNEQYF. This chain connects TRBV6-5 to TRBJ2-7, with a tentative D call TRBD2 (6 bases). V was shortened by 6 bases and J by 5 bases, with 17 bases between the two germline ends. CDR1 is MNHEY, CDR2 SVGAGI, per germline. The CDR3 runs to 14 residues.

This clonotype was detected ten times or more. The chain recombines TRBV7-8 with TRBJ1-5, with TRBD1 identical over 7 bases. The germline CDR1 and CDR2 sequences are SGHVS and FQNEAQ. This CDR3 has 15 amino acids. With 1 base clipped from V and 7 bases from J, the junction kept 7 bases outside the gene matches. Here the CDR3 reads CASSLGYTGAQPQHF. As DNA, the CDR3 is TGTGCCAGCAGCTTAGGGTATACAGGGGCCCAGCCCCAGCATTTT.

As concerns this clonotype: Germline is not matched at one junction end, which may reflect a read error. The CDR3 nucleotides read TGTGCTAGCAGCTTGGAACACGGAGACACCATATATTTT. Its protein is CASSLEHGDTIYF. The chain uses TRBV7-3 and TRBJ1-3, with unresolved D. In germline, CDR1 is SGHTA, CDR2 FQGTGA. This CDR3 comprises 13 residues.

This clonotype was observed many times. The CDR3 nucleotides are TGTGCCAGCAGTTTAGAGGGGGTGCCCTACGAGCAGTACTTC. Its translation: CASSLEGVPYEQYF. This sequence joins TRBV12-3 or TRBV12-4 and TRBJ2-7; the D gene is possibly TRBD1 (6 bases). The V gene lost 1 base and the J gene lost 2 bases, with 9 bases spanning the gap. There are 14 residues in the CDR3.

This clonotype was recorded at least ten times. The J gene is TRBJ2-5, the V gene TRBV7-2; D unclear. The CDR3 loop spans 14 amino acids. Germline values: CDR1 SGHTA, CDR2 FQGNSA. Trimming pared 1 base from V and 4 bases from J, leaving 10 bases between. The CDR3: CASSLGAFGETQYF. In DNA, the CDR3 is TGTGCCAGCAGCTTAGGTGCCTTTGGAGAGACCCAGTACTTC.

There are a few counts of this clonotype. The chain recombines TRBV6-1 with TRBJ2-7, with D possibly TRBD2 on 5 matching bases. V lost 2 bases, J lost 7 bases, and 6 bases lay in between. In germline, CDR1 is MNHNS, CDR2 SASEGT. CDR3 size: 11 residues. CDR3 amino acids: CASSERGEQYF. The CDR3 region has the DNA TGTGCCAGCAGTGAACGGGGAGAGCAGTACTTC.

There are many counts of this clonotype. The J gene is TRBJ2-7, the V gene TRBV18; 7 bases agree with TRBD1. The J segment lost 0 bases and the V segment lost 5 bases, leaving 4 bases of the junction unmatched. CDR3 length: 14 residues. Germline V gene data show CDR1 as KGHSH and CDR2 as LQKENI. The CDR3 coding sequence is TGTGCCAGCTCAGGTGGGACAGTCTCCTACGAGCAGTACTTC. This sequence encodes CASSGGTVSYEQYF.

As regards this clonotype: A read error may explain this, as a much larger clone is one base away. The rearrangement links TRBV6-2 or TRBV6-3 to TRBJ2-3; D unresolved. Germline V CDR1 and CDR2: MNHEY, SVGEGT. This CDR3 contains 12 residues. CDR3 sequence (DNA): TGTGCCGGCAGTTATGCAGGCGATACGCAGTATTTT. Its protein is CAGSYAGDTQYF.